This TCR beta chain was sequenced for a study of OX40 agonist ivuxolimab in advanced cancers. With respect to the entire study: The costimulatory receptor OX40 (CD134) was targeted by ivuxolimab, a fully human IgG2 agonistic monoclonal antibody. Intravenous ivuxolimab was administered to patients every 2 weeks at six dose levels: 0.01, 0.1, 0.3, 1.5, 3 and 10 mg/kg. Of the roughly 54 dose-escalation patients, hepatocellular carcinoma was present in approximately 20, melanoma in approximately 15, renal cell carcinoma in 9 and head and neck cancer in 9. In the dose-escalation cohort, roughly 82% of patients were male, and the mean age was roughly 56 years with a range of roughly 23 to 79. Patients were allowed to have had prior anti-PD-1, anti-PD-L1 or anti-CTLA-4 therapy, and approximately 37% of the dose-escalation patients had been treated with checkpoint inhibitors. Partial responses occurred in three dose-escalation patients: two with cutaneous melanoma and one with hepatocellular carcinoma. The point of sequencing TCRbeta in the periphery was to test whether ivuxolimab changed TCR sequence diversity and drove clonal T-cell expansion. The paper reports the monotherapy dose-escalation portion (N = 52 patients) of the phase I ivuxolimab trial.

The trial excluded patients who had a history of autoimmune disease or were on systemic immunosuppression. In every dose cohort, peripheral blood was drawn for TCR sequencing at baseline, cycle 4 day 1, and cycle 7 day 1. Samples came from an open-label, multicenter, first-in-human phase I dose-escalation trial of ivuxolimab. Adults with locally advanced or metastatic head and neck squamous cell, hepatocellular, melanoma or renal cell carcinoma were enrolled in the trial. CD4+ and CD8+ T cells were sorted separately from peripheral blood before TCR sequencing. What the work shows at the level of the full study, not this receptor alone: Low levels of normalized T-cell clonal expansion were also seen in some patients who did not respond. After ivuxolimab, more expanded clones were found on average in CD8+ T cells than in CD4+ T cells. In the 0.1-3.0 mg/kg groups, partial responders were among the patients with the lowest normalized peripheral clonal expansion, particularly in CD8+ T cells. Which antigens the clonally expanded peripheral T cells were specific for was not determined. Clonal expansion of both CD4+ and CD8+ blood T cells was observed from baseline to week 6 at doses 0.1 to 3.0 mg/kg.

In the case of this clone: The clone's antigen remains unknown. No clone much larger than this one lies a single base away; base qualities are absent.

To sequence the TCRbeta CDR3 region, genomic DNA was isolated from the sorted cells. TCRbeta CDR3 regions were sequenced using the immunoSEQ Assay. Not all clones reach the TCRdb copy of this immuneACCESS table, which keeps in-frame sequences only. Checked studies attribute under half of the gap to unresolved V genes and leave the rest unexplained. Counted in this sample were about 64,000 clones; approximately 80% of them appeared once. The biggest ten clones account for roughly 2.3% of the sample. The TCR comes from an adult with an advanced solid tumor such as melanoma, head and neck, liver or kidney cancer. This sample comprised CD4+ or CD8+ T cells sorted from blood, obtained in a trial of the OX40 agonist ivuxolimab.

The sequenced DNA: TGTGCCAGCAGCCTCGTGGGGTCTGGCGATACGCAGTATTTT. Its coded protein is CASSLVGSGDTQYF. This sequence uses TRBV7-9 and TRBJ2-3; the D gene is not confidently resolved. V was cut back by 5 bases and J by 6 bases, leaving a gap of 15 bases between them. The CDR3 covers 14 residues, taking in both the cysteine and the phenylalanine. Only the CDR3 region is kept as DNA, spanning 42 bases read in frame from base 1. According to the germline V gene (reference sequence), CDR1 reads SEHNR and CDR2 reads FQNEAQ.